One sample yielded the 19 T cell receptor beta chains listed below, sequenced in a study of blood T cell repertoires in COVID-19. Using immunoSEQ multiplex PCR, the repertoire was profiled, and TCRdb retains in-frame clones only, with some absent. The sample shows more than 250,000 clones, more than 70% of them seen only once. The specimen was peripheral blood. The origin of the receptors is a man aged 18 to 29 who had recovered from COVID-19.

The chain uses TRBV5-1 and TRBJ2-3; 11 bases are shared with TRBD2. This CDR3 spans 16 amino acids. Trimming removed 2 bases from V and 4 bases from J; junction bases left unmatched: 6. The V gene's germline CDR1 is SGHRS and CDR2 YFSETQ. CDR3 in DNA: TGCGCCAGCAGCTTCTCCGGGACTAGCGGTGCAGATACGCAGTATTTT. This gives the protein CASSFSGTSGADTQYF. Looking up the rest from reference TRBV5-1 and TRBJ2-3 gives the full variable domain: KAGVTQTPRYLIKTRGQQVTLSCSPISGHRSVSWYQQTPGQGLQFLFEYFSETQRNKGNFPGRFSGRQFSNSRSEMNVSTLELGDSALYLCASSFSGTSGADTQYFGPGTRLTVL.

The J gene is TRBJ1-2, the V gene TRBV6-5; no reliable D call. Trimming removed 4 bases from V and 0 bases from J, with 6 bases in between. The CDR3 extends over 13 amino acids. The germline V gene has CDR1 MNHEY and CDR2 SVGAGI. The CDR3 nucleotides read TGTGCCAGCAGTTTTGGAGCTAACTATGGCTACACCTTC. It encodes CASSFGANYGYTF.

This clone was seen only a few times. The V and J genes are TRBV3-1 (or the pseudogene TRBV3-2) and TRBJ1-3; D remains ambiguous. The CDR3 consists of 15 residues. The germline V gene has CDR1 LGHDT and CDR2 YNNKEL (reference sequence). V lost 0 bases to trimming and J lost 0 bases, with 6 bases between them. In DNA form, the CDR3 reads TGTGCCAGCAGCCAAGATACAGTCTCTGGAAACACCATATATTTT. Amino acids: CASSQDTVSGNTIYF.

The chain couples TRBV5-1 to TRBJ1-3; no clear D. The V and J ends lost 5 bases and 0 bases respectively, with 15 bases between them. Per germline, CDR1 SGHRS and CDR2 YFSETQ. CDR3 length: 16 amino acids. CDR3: CASSRNRFSSGNTIYF. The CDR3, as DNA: TGCGCCAGCAGTAGGAACAGATTTAGCTCTGGAAACACCATATATTTT.

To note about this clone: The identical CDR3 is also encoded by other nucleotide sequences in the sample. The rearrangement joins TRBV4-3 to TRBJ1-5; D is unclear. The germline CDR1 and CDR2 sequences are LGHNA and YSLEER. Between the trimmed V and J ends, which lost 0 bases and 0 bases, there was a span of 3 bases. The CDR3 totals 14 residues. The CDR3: CASSQEYSNQPQHF. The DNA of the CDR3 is TGCGCCAGCAGCCAAGAGTATAGCAATCAGCCCCAGCATTTT.

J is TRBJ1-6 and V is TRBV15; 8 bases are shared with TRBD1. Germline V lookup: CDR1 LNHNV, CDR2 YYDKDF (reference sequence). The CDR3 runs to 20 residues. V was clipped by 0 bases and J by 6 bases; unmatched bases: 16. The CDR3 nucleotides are TGTGCCACCAGCAGAGATCGTGGACTTATCAGGGGGCCAGCTAATTCACCCCTCCACTTT. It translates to CATSRDRGLIRGPANSPLHF.

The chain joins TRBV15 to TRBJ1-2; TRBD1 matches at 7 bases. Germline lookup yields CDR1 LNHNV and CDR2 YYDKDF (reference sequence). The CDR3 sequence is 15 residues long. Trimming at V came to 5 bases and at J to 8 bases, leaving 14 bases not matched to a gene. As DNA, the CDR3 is TGTGCCACCAGCCGCGCGATGGGACAGATCTTCGGCTACACCTTC. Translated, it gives CATSRAMGQIFGYTF.

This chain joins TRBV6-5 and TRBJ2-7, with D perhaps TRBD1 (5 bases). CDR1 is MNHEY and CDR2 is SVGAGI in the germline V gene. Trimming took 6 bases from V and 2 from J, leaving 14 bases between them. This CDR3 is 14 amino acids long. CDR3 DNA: TGTGCCAGCAGCCCGACAGAGACAACCTACGAGCAGTACTTC. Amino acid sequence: CASSPTETTYEQYF.

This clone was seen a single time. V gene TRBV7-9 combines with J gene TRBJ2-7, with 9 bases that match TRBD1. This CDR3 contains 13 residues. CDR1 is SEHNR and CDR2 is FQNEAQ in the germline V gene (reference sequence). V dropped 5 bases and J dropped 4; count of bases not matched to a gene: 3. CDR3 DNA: TGTGCCAGCAGCCAGGACAGGGGTTACGAGCAGTACTTC. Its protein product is CASSQDRGYEQYF. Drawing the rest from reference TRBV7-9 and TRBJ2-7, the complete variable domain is DTGVSQNPRHKITKRGQNVTFRCDPISEHNRLYWYRQTLGQGPEFLTYFQNEAQLEKSRLLSDRFSAERPKGSFSTLEIQRTEQGDSAMYLCASSQDRGYEQYFGPGTRLTVT.

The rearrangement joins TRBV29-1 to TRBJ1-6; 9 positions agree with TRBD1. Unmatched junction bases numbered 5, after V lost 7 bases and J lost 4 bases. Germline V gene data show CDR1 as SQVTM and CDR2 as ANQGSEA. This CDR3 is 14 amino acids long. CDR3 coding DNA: TGCAGCGCAAAGGACAGGGGTTATAATTCACCCCTCCACTTT. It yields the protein CSAKDRGYNSPLHF.

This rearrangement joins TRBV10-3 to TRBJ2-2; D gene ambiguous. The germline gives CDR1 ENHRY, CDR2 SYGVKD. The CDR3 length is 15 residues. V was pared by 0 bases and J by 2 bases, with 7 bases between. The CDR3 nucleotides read TGTGCCATCAGTGAGTCGAGGCACAACACCGGGGAGCTGTTTTTT. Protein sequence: CAISESRHNTGELFF.

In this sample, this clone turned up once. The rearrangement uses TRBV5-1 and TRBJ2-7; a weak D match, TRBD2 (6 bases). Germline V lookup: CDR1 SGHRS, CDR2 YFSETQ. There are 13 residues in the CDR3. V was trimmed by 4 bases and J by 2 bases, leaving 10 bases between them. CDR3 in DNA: TGCGCCAGCAGCGGGGGGATTACCTACGAGCAGTACTTC. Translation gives CASSGGITYEQYF.

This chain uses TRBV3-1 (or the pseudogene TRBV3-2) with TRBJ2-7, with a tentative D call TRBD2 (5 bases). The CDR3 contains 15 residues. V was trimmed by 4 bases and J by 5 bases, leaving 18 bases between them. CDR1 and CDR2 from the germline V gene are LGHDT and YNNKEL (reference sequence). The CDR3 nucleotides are TGTGCCAGCAGCCCCAATCGGGTGGTCGGGGACGAGCAGTACTTC. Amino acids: CASSPNRVVGDEQYF.

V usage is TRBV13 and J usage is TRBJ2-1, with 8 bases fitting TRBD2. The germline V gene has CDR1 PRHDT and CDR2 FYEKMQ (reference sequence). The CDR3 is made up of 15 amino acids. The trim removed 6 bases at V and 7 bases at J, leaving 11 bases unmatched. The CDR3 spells CASRNRGGQGNEQFF. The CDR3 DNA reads TGTGCCAGCAGAAACCGGGGGGGCCAGGGGAATGAGCAGTTCTTC.

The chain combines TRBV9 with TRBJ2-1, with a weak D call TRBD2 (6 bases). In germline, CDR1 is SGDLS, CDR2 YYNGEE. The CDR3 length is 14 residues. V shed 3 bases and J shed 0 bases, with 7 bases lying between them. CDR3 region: CASSGGDSYNEQFF. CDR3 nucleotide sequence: TGTGCCAGCAGCGGGGGGGACTCCTACAATGAGCAGTTCTTC.

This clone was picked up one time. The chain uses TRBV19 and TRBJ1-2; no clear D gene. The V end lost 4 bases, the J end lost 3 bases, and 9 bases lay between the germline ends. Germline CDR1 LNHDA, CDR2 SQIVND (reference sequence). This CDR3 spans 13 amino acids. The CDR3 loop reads CASSRGEDYGYTF. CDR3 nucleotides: TGTGCCAGTAGTAGGGGAGAGGACTATGGCTACACCTTC.

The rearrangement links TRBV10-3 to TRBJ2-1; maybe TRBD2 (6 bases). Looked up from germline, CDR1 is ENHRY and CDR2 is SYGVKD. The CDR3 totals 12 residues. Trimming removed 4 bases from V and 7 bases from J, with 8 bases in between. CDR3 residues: CAISGGGNEQFF. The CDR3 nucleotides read TGTGCCATCAGTGGGGGAGGAAATGAGCAGTTCTTC.

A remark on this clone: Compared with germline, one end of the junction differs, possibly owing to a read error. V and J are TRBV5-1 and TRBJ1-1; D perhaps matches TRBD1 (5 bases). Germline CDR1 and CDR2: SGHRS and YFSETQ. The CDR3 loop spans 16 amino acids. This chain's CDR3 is CASSLVYSGSNPEAFF. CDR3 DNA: TGCGCCAGCAGCTTGGTTTACTCAGGGTCGAACCCTGAAGCTTTCTTT.

CDR3 DNA sequence: TGTGCCAGCAGCCATCATTCCCAAGGGGCAGCTAATAATTCACCCCTCCACTTT. It is translated as CASSHHSQGAANNSPLHF. J is TRBJ1-6 and V is TRBV4-2; possible D gene TRBD1, 5 bases. Deletions cut 3 bases from V and 5 bases from J, with 20 bases between. CDR3 length equals 18 residues. Germline V gives CDR1 LGHNA, CDR2 YNFKEQ.